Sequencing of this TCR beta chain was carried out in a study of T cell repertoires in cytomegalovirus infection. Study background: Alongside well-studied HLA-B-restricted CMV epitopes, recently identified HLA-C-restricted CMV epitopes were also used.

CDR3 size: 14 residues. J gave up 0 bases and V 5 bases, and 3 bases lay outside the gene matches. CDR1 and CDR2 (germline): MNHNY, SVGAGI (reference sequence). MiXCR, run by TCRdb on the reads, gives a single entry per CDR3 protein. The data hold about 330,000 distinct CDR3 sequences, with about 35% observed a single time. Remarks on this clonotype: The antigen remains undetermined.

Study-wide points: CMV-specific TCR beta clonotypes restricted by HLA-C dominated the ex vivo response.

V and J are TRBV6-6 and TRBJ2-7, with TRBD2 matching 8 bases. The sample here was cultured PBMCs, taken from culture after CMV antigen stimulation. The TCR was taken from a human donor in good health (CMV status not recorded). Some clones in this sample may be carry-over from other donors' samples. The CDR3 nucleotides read TGTGCCAGCAGTGCCAGCGGGAGCTCCTACGAGCAGTACGTC. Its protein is CASSASGSSYEQYV.